The present T cell receptor beta chain was sequenced within a study of PD-L1 blockade in urothelial cancer. Time point indicated: pretreatment peripheral blood. Using immunoSEQ multiplex PCR, the repertoire was profiled, and TCRdb retains in-frame clones only, with some absent. The data contain some 90,000 clones, 89% of them singletons. This clone was counted once. CDR1 is MNHEY, CDR2 SVGAGI, per germline. This CDR3 has 13 amino acids. V dropped 6 bases and J dropped 4 bases, with 12 bases sitting between them. The V call is TRBV6-5, the J call TRBJ2-5, with D possibly TRBD2 on 6 matching bases. The source was PBMCs, collected around atezolizumab (anti-PD-L1) treatment. The sequence came from a woman over 75 with urothelial cancer. The CDR3 region is CASSKGLRETQYF. CDR3 DNA: TGTGCCAGCAGCAAGGGACTTAGAGAGACCCAGTACTTC.